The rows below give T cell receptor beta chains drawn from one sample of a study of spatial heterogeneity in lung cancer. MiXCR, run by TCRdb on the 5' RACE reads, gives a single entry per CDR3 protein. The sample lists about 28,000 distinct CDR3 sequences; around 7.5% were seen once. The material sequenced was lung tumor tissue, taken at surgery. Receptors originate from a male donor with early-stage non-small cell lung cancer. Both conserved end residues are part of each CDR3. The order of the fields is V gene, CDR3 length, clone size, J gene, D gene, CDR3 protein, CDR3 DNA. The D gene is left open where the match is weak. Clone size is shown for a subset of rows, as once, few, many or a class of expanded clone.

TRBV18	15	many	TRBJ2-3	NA	CASSPPSRNTDTQYF	TGTGCCAGCTCACCACCGTCTAGGAACACAGATACGCAGTATTTT
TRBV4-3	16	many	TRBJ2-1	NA	CASSQDPPPFYNEQFF	TGCGCCAGCAGCCAAGATCCACCACCCTTCTACAATGAGCAGTTCTTC
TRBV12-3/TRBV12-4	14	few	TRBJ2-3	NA	CASTPGGLSDTQYF	TGTGCCAGCACCCCAGGGGGGCTGTCAGATACGCAGTATTTT
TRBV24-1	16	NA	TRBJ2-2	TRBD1	CATSDLSQGALGELFF	TGTGCCACCAGTGATTTGTCGCAGGGGGCTCTCGGGGAGCTGTTTTTT
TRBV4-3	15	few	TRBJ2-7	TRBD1	CASSQGEDRAGEQYF	TGCGCCAGCAGCCAAGGGGAGGACAGGGCGGGGGAGCAGTACTTC
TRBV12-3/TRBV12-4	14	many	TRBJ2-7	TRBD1	CASSSGQGTYEQYF	TGTGCCAGCAGTTCCGGACAGGGGACGTACGAGCAGTACTTC
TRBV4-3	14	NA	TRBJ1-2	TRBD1	CASSQVRDSPGYTF	TGCGCCAGCAGCCAAGTACGGGACAGCCCTGGCTACACCTTC
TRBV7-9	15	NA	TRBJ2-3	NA	CVSSSPGQPPDTQYF	TGTGTCAGCAGCTCCCCGGGGCAACCCCCAGATACGCAGTATTTT
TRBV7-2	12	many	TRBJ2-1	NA	CASSNRYNEQFF	TGTGCCAGCAGTAACAGGTATAATGAGCAGTTCTTC
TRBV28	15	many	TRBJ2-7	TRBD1	CASSLLSRGLDEQYF	TGTGCCAGCAGTTTATTGTCCAGGGGGCTCGACGAGCAGTACTTC
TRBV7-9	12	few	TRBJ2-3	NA	CASSSLADTQYF	TGTGCCAGCAGCTCATTAGCAGATACGCAGTATTTT
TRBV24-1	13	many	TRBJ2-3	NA	CATSDRGTDTQYF	TGTGCCACCAGTGATAGGGGCACAGATACGCAGTATTTT
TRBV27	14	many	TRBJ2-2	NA	CASSTPRWTGELFF	TGTGCCAGCAGTACCCCCAGGTGGACCGGGGAGCTGTTTTTT
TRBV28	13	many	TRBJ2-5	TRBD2	CASSGGWTETQYF	TGTGCCAGCAGCGGGGGGTGGACAGAGACCCAGTACTTC
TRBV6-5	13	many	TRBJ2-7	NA	CASSYGTTYEQYF	TGTGCCAGCAGTTACGGGACGACCTACGAGCAGTACTTC
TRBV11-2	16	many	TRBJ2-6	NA	CASSLGVVSGANVLTF	TGTGCCAGCAGCTTAGGAGTGGTCTCTGGGGCCAACGTCCTGACTTTC
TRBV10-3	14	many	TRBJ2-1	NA	CAIRVQGGGNEQFF	TGTGCCATCAGGGTACAGGGAGGTGGCAATGAGCAGTTCTTC
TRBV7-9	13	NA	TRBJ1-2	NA	CASSFDSIYGYTF	TGTGCCAGCAGCTTTGACAGTATCTATGGCTACACCTTC
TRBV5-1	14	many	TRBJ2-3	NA	CASTLQGRADTQYF	TGCGCCAGCACCCTGCAGGGGAGAGCAGATACGCAGTATTTT
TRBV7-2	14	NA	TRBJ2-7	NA	CASNLGPNSYEQYF	TGTGCCAGCAATCTTGGACCGAATTCCTACGAGCAGTACTTC
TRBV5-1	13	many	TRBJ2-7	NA	CASSLNRVHEQYF	TGCGCCAGCAGCTTAAACAGGGTCCACGAGCAGTACTTC
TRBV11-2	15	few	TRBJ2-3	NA	CASSLVAAGTDTQYF	TGTGCCAGCAGCTTAGTCGCTGCAGGCACAGATACGCAGTATTTT
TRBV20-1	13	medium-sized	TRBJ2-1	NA	CSARDQLANEQFF	TGCAGTGCTAGAGATCAGCTCGCCAATGAGCAGTTCTTC
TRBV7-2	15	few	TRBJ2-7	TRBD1	CASSPDPGQNYEQYF	TGTGCCAGCAGCCCAGACCCGGGACAGAACTACGAGCAGTACTTC
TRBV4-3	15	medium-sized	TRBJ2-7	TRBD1	CASSLGTGISYEQYF	TGCGCCAGCAGCCTTGGGACAGGGATCTCCTACGAGCAGTACTTC
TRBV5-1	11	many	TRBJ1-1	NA	CASSLQGIAFF	TGCGCCAGCAGCTTACAGGGAATAGCTTTCTTT
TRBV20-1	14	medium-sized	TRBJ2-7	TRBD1	CSAFPHRGAYEQYF	TGCAGTGCTTTTCCTCACAGGGGGGCCTACGAGCAGTACTTC